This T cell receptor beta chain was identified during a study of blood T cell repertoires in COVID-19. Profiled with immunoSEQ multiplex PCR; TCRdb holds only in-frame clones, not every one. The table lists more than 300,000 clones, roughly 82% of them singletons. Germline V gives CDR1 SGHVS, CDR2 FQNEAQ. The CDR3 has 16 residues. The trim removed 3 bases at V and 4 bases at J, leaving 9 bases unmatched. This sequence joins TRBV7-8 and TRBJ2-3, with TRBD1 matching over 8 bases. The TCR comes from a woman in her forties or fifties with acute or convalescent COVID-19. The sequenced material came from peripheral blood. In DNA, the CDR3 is TGTGCCAGCAGCTTTCGCCCAGGGGGCAAGGCAGATACGCAGTATTTT. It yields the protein CASSFRPGGKADTQYF.